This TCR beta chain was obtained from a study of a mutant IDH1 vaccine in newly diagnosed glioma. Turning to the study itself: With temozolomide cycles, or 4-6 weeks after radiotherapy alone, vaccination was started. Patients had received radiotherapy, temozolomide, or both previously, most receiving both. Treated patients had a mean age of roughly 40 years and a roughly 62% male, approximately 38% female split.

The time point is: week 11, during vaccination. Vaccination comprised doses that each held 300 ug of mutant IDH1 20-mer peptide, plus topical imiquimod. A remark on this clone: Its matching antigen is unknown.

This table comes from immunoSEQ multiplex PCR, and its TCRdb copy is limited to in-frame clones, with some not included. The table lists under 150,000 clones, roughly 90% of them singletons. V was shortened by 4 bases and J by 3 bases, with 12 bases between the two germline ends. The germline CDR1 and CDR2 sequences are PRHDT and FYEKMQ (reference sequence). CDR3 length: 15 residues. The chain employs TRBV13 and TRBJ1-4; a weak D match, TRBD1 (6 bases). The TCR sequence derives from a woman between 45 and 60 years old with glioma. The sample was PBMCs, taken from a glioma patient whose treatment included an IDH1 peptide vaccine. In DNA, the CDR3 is TGTGCCAGCAGCTCAAACAGGGAGGCTAATGAAAAACTGTTTTTT. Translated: CASSSNREANEKLFF.